Many counts were recorded for the clone carrying this T cell receptor (beta chain). TCRdb re-analysed the PCR reads in MiXCR, keeping a single row per CDR3 protein. The data contain 40,000 to 45,000 distinct CDR3 sequences, 15% to 20% of them singletons. The CDR3 length is 16 residues. V was shortened by 1 base and J by 0 bases, with 10 bases between the two germline ends. CDR1 and CDR2 from the germline V gene are SGHAT and FQNNGV. The sample belongs to a study of molecular identifiers for immune sequencing clone quantification. Sequenced input: naive CD8+ T cells from blood, with Jurkat cell RNA spiked in. This sample's subset: FACS-sorted CD8+CD4-CCR7+CD45RA+ naive T cells. The sequence came from a human donor in good health. Some libraries in this study had Jurkat cell RNA spiked in. This rearrangement joins TRBV11-2 to TRBJ2-4; D is uncertain. The CDR3 here is CASSLALVLAKNIQYF. The CDR3 DNA reads as TGTGCCAGCAGCTTAGCCCTCGTGCTAGCCAAAAACATTCAGTACTTC.